A single sample is the source of the 14 T cell receptor beta chains below, sequenced in a study of T cells after yellow fever vaccination. Each CDR3 protein gets one entry after TCRdb re-called the 5' RACE reads with MiXCR. The sample contains just under 600,000 distinct CDR3 sequences, about 13% of which appear only once. Sequencing used PBMCs, obtained on the day of the yellow fever booster vaccination. The receptors here all came from a man aged 30 to 39 who received the YFV17D yellow fever vaccine.

The chain recombines TRBV12-3 or TRBV12-4 with TRBJ2-2, with TRBD1 as a possible D gene (5 bases). The CDR3 runs to 16 residues. The ends were cut back, 5 bases at V and 2 bases at J, with 15 bases in the middle. The CDR3 DNA follows: TGTGCCAGCAGTCACCCGACAGTCCCCAACACCGGGGAGCTGTTTTTT. Translated: CASSHPTVPNTGELFF.

This clonotype was seen many times. This chain joins TRBV7-3 and TRBJ2-5; D remains unclear. Germline assignment: CDR1 SGHTA and CDR2 FQGTGA. Trimming left V 1 base short and J 7 bases short, with 13 bases between. The CDR3 runs 14 residues. The CDR3 bases are TGTGCCAGCAGCTTAAATAGTGGCGCCGGGACCCAGTACTTC. This codes for CASSLNSGAGTQYF.

This clonotype was detected a few times. This chain links TRBV20-1 with TRBJ1-6; TRBD1 aligns across 9 bases. Looked up from germline, CDR1 is DFQATT and CDR2 is SNEGSKA (reference sequence). This CDR3 spans 19 amino acids. V shed 3 bases and J 1 base; nucleotides not matched to a gene: 13. The CDR3 DNA is TGCAGTGCTAGCTCCTCAGAACAGGGGGCTAGTTCCTATAATTCACCCCTCCACTTT. It codes for CSASSSEQGASSYNSPLHF.

The chain joins TRBV20-1 to TRBJ2-7; maybe TRBD2 (5 bases). The CDR3 totals 16 residues. V shed 3 bases and J shed 2 bases, with 20 bases lying between them. CDR1 is DFQATT and CDR2 is SNEGSKA in the germline V gene (reference sequence). The CDR3 loop is CSASPPTGLATYEQYF. CDR3 nucleotide sequence: TGCAGTGCTAGTCCACCAACGGGGTTGGCCACCTACGAGCAGTACTTC.

Only a few counts were recorded for this clonotype. The CDR3 spells CSVWRGNYEQYF. In DNA form, the CDR3 reads TGCAGCGTTTGGCGGGGGAACTACGAGCAGTACTTC. V and J are TRBV29-1 and TRBJ2-7; 7 bases match TRBD2. The V gene end was trimmed by 5 bases and the J gene end by 3 bases; junction bases not matched to a gene: 4. CDR3 size: 12 residues. The germline gives CDR1 SQVTM, CDR2 ANQGSEA.

The rearrangement links TRBV7-9 to TRBJ1-2; D call uncertain. Germline lookup yields CDR1 SEHNR and CDR2 FQNEAQ (reference sequence). V was trimmed by 5 bases and J by 0 bases, leaving 10 bases between them. This CDR3 is built from 14 residues. CDR3 in DNA: TGTGCCAGCAGCAGAGCCGGATCTAACTATGGCTACACCTTC. It specifies CASSRAGSNYGYTF.

This clonotype was seen only a few times. This chain joins TRBV20-1 and TRBJ1-1; perhaps TRBD1 as D (5 bases). Trimming took off 6 bases at V and 0 bases at J, with 11 bases between the two ends. The germline V gene has CDR1 DFQATT and CDR2 SNEGSKA (reference sequence). This CDR3 has 13 amino acids. CDR3 sequence (DNA): TGCAGTGCAGCGGGACGGGTGAACACTGAAGCTTTCTTT. It codes for CSAAGRVNTEAFF.

This chain uses TRBV20-1 with TRBJ1-3; 7 bases match TRBD1. V lost 5 bases and J lost 2; bases outside the gene matches: 6. Germline V lookup: CDR1 DFQATT, CDR2 SNEGSKA (reference sequence). The CDR3 contains 14 residues. CDR3 sequence reads: CSAEPTGPGNTIYF. The CDR3 DNA follows: TGCAGTGCTGAGCCGACAGGGCCTGGAAACACCATATATTTT.

CDR3 sequence reads: CSARDLGGTSPEQFF. DNA of the CDR3: TGCAGTGCTAGAGATCTCGGGGGCACCTCGCCTGAGCAGTTCTTC. This chain uses TRBV20-1 with TRBJ2-1; D is tentatively TRBD1 or TRBD2 (6 bases each). V was shortened by 0 bases and J by 9 bases, with 18 bases between the two germline ends. Germline-derived CDR1 and CDR2 are DFQATT and SNEGSKA (reference sequence). The CDR3 is 15 amino acids.

V is TRBV18 and J is TRBJ2-3; D remains ambiguous. This CDR3 has 17 residues. Trimming left V 1 base short and J 1 base short, with 15 bases between. Germline values: CDR1 KGHSH, CDR2 LQKENI. CDR3 bases: TGTGCCAGCTCACCACGGTCAACTGAGTTAGGCACAGATACGCAGTATTTT. Its translation is CASSPRSTELGTDTQYF. The variable domain in full, with the rest retrieved from reference TRBV18 and TRBJ2-3, is NAGVMQNPRHLVRRRGQEARLRCSPMKGHSHVYWYRQLPEEGLKFMVYLQKENIIDESGMPKERFSAEFPKEGPSILRIQQVVRGDSAAYFCASSPRSTELGTDTQYFGPGTRLTVL.

This clonotype was seen many times. V gene TRBV5-1 combines with J gene TRBJ2-1; D unclear. Germline V CDR1 and CDR2: SGHRS, YFSETQ. The CDR3 is made up of 13 amino acids. V lost 2 bases and J 4 bases, leaving 7 bases between the germline ends. CDR3 sequence (DNA): TGCGCCAGCAGCTTACCAACTTACAATGAGCAGTTCTTC. This sequence encodes CASSLPTYNEQFF.

The table lists this clonotype with a few counts. This chain links TRBV20-1 with TRBJ2-2; 8 nucleotides align to TRBD2. The length of the CDR3 is 15 residues. The germline CDR1 and CDR2 sequences are DFQATT and SNEGSKA (reference sequence). V lost 2 bases to trimming and J lost 4 bases; unmatched junction nucleotides: 6. CDR3 sequence reads: CSARREGRGTGELFF. CDR3 in DNA: TGCAGTGCTAGACGGGAGGGCCGTGGCACCGGGGAGCTGTTTTTT.

This clonotype was detected a few times. The V and J genes are TRBV20-1 and TRBJ2-1; TRBD2 agrees at 8 bases. V lost 7 bases to trimming and J lost 9 bases; unmatched junction nucleotides: 8. This CDR3 has 12 amino acids. Germline V gives CDR1 DFQATT, CDR2 SNEGSKA (reference sequence). The CDR3: CSGVRGAVEQFF. For the CDR3, the DNA is TGCAGTGGGGTGCGGGGGGCGGTTGAGCAGTTCTTC.

This clonotype was seen a few times. The rearrangement links TRBV7-2 to TRBJ2-5; D is ambiguous. CDR1 SGHTA and CDR2 FQGNSA come from the germline V gene. The V end lost 4 bases, the J end lost 7 bases, and 16 bases lay between the germline ends. The CDR3 extends over 14 amino acids. The CDR3 protein is CASSSDANLGTQYF. Written as DNA, the CDR3 is TGTGCCAGCAGCTCAGACGCAAACCTAGGGACCCAGTACTTC. Based on the CDR3 plus reference TRBV7-2 and TRBJ2-5, the full variable domain is GAGVSQSPSNKVTEKGKDVELRCDPISGHTALYWYRQSLGQGLEFLIYFQGNSAPDKSGLPSDRFSAERTGGSVSTLTIQRTQQEDSAVYLCASSSDANLGTQYFGPGTRLLVL.